The 5 T cell receptor beta chains below all came from one sample that was sequenced in a study of response to subunit inactivated influenza vaccine. Using its own MiXCR run on the RT-PCR reads, TCRdb lists one record per CDR3 protein. Of hundreds of thousands of distinct CDR3 sequences listed, around 8% are singletons. The sequencing here drew on PBMCs from blood, taken less than 30 months after vaccination. The receptors stem from a man aged 45-69 years who received an inactivated influenza vaccine.

This clonotype showed up just a few times. V usage is TRBV20-1 and J usage is TRBJ2-1; 8 bases map to TRBD2. CDR1 is DFQATT, CDR2 SNEGSKA, per germline (reference sequence). The length of the CDR3 is 15 residues. The J segment lost 3 bases and the V segment lost 6 bases, leaving 10 bases of the junction unmatched. In nucleotides, the CDR3 is TGCAGTGCCCCGTTGGGACTAGGCAGCTACAATGAGCAGTTCTTC. Encoded protein: CSAPLGLGSYNEQFF.

This clonotype was counted a few times. This chain links TRBV30 with TRBJ1-6, with D tentatively TRBD1 (6 bases). V was trimmed by 4 bases and J by 9 bases, leaving 16 bases between them. The length of the CDR3 is 14 residues. Per the germline V gene, CDR1 is GTSNPN and CDR2 is SVGIG (reference sequence). CDR3 residues: CAWTPGVGGSPLHF. Written as DNA, the CDR3 is TGTGCCTGGACCCCAGGGGTAGGTGGTTCACCCCTCCACTTT.

This clonotype has a handful of counts. The chain couples TRBV20-1 to TRBJ2-7; D not certain. Germline CDR1 reads DFQATT; CDR2 reads SNEGSKA (reference sequence). The V end was cut by 5 bases, the J end by 4 bases, with 21 bases between. CDR3 length: 15 amino acids. CDR3 nucleotide sequence: TGCAGTGCTGGATTCGGATCCCCTGGGGTTTACGAGCAGTACTTC. This gives the protein CSAGFGSPGVYEQYF.

The V and J genes are TRBV2 and TRBJ1-1; the D gene is possibly TRBD1 (6 bases). The CDR3 covers 16 residues. The ends were cut back, 10 bases at V and 6 bases at J, with 27 bases in the middle. The germline gives CDR1 SNHLY, CDR2 FYNNEI. CDR3 sequence reads: CATRGLGIQGISEAFF. For the CDR3, the DNA is TGTGCCACCAGGGGTCTGGGTATACAGGGAATCTCTGAAGCTTTCTTT.

V is TRBV19 and J is TRBJ2-1; the D gene is possibly TRBD1 (5 bases). This CDR3 region has 15 residues. Trimming took off 9 bases at V and 2 bases at J, with 17 bases between the two ends. Germline V gene sequence: CDR1 LNHDA, CDR2 SQIVND (reference sequence). CDR3 DNA: TGTGCCAGCGCAGATAGGGGCCTTACCTACAATGAGCAGTTCTTC. Amino acid sequence: CASADRGLTYNEQFF.